This TCR beta chain emerged from a study of T cells in localized non-small cell lung cancer. Regarding the study as a whole: Sequence data derive from only one tumor region, so heterogeneity remains possible.

Details on this clone: Its antigen is still unknown.

Germline assignment: CDR1 SGHRS and CDR2 YFSETQ. V was shortened by 4 bases and J by 9 bases, with 19 bases between the two germline ends. CDR3 length equals 15 residues. Repertoires were generated with immunoSEQ multiplex PCR, while TCRdb's copy carries only in-frame clones and drops some. The table lists approximately 30,000 clones, approximately 90% of them singletons. The chain couples TRBV5-1 to TRBJ1-4; D gene ambiguous. Specimen: peripheral blood, collected before any cancer treatment. This clonotype originated in a woman aged 18-50 years with stage I lung adenocarcinoma. The CDR3 here is CASSAYSLEGQKLFF. CDR3 in DNA: TGCGCCAGCAGCGCGTACAGCTTGGAGGGTCAAAAACTGTTTTTT.